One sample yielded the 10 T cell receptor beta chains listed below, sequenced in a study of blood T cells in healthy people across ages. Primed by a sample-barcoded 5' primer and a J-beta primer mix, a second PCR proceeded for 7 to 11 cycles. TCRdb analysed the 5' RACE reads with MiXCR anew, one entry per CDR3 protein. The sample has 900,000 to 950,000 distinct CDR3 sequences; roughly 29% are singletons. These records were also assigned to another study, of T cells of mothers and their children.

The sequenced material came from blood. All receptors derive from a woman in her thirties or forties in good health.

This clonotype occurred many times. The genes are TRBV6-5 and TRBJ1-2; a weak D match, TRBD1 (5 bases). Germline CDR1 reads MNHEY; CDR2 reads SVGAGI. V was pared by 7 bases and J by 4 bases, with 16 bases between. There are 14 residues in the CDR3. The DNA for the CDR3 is TGTGCCAGCACCCCCGGGGGAAGTACCTATGGCTACACCTTC. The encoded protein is CASTPGGSTYGYTF.

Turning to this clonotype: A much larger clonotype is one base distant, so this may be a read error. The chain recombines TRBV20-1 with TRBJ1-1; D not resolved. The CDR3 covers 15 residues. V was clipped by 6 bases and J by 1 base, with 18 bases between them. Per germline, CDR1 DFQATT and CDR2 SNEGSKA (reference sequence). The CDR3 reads CSAKHGGWENTEAFF. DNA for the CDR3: TGCAGTGCAAAACATGGTGGGTGGGAGAACACTGAAGCTTTCTTT.

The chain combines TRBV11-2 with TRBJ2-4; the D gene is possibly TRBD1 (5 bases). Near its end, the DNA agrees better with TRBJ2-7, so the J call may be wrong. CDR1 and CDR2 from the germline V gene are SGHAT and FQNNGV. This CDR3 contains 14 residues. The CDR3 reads CASSLDQGSYEQYF. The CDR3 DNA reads TGTGCCAGCAGCTTAGATCAGGGTTCCTACGAGCAGTACTTC.

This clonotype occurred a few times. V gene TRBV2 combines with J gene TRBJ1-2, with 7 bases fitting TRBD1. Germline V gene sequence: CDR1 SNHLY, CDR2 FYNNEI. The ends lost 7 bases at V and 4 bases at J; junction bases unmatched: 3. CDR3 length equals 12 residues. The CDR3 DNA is TGTGCCAGCACGGACAGGATCTATGGCTACACCTTC. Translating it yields CASTDRIYGYTF.

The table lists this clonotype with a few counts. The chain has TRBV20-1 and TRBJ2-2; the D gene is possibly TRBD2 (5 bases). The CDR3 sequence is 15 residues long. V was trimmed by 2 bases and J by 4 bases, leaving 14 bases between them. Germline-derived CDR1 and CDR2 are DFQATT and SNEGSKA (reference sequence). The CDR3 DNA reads TGCAGTGCTAGAAGAGGGAACTTGAGCACCGGGGAGCTGTTTTTT. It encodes CSARRGNLSTGELFF.

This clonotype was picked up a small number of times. The CDR3 DNA follows: TGTGCCACCTCCGGGACACCAAACACCGGGGAGCTGTTTTTT. It encodes CATSGTPNTGELFF. The chain uses TRBV24-1 and TRBJ2-2; D possibly corresponds to TRBD1 (6 bases). Trimming removed 9 bases at V and 2 bases at J, with 12 bases between. This CDR3 has 14 amino acids. From germline, CDR1 is KGHDR and CDR2 SFDVKD.

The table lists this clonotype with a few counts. The chain's CDR3 is CASSPGSYNQPQHF. CDR3 nucleotides: TGTGCCAGCAGTCCAGGGTCCTACAATCAGCCCCAGCATTTT. The chain uses TRBV12-3 or TRBV12-4 and TRBJ1-5; TRBD1 might be the D (5 bases). Trimming left V 5 bases short and J 3 bases short, with 11 bases between. The length of the CDR3 is 14 residues.

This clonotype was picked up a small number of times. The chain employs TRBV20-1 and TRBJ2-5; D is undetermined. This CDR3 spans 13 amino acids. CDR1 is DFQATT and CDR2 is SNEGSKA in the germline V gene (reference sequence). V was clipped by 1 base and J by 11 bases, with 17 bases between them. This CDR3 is CSARGVHPIEQYF. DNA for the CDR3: TGCAGTGCTAGAGGGGTACACCCTATTGAGCAGTACTTC.

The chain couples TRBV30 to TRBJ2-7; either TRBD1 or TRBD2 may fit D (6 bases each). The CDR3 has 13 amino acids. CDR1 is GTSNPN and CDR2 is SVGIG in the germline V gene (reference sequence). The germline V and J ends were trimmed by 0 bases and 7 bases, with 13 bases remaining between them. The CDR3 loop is CAWSVRGPAEQYF. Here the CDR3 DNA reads TGTGCCTGGAGTGTACGGGGGCCGGCAGAGCAGTACTTC.

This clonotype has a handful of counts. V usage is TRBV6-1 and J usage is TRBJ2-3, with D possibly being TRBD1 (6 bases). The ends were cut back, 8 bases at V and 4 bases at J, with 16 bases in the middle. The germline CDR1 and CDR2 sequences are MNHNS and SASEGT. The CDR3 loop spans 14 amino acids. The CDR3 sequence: CASGQGKGADTQYF. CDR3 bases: TGTGCCAGCGGGCAGGGGAAGGGCGCAGATACGCAGTATTTT.